This T cell receptor (beta chain) was retrieved from a study of T-cell reconstitution after alpha-beta-depleted transplantation in children. This clonotype appeared many times. TCRbeta library preparation incorporated unique molecular identifiers. TCRdb redid the calling of the PCR reads with MiXCR, one entry per CDR3 protein. The sample contains about 610,000 distinct CDR3 sequences, about 11% of which appear only once. Between the trimmed V and J ends, which lost 6 bases and 2 bases, there was a span of 11 bases. Looked up from germline, CDR1 is LNHNV and CDR2 is YYDKDF (reference sequence). The CDR3 runs to 14 residues.

The chain joins TRBV15 to TRBJ2-1; the D is unclear. This sequence originates from a human donor who donated a stem cell graft to a child with acute myeloid leukemia. Sequenced here: PBMCs from the stem cell graft donor, sampled from the stem cell graft. The CDR3 is CATRGDGAYNEQFF. In DNA, the CDR3 is TGTGCCACCAGAGGTGATGGCGCCTACAATGAGCAGTTCTTC.